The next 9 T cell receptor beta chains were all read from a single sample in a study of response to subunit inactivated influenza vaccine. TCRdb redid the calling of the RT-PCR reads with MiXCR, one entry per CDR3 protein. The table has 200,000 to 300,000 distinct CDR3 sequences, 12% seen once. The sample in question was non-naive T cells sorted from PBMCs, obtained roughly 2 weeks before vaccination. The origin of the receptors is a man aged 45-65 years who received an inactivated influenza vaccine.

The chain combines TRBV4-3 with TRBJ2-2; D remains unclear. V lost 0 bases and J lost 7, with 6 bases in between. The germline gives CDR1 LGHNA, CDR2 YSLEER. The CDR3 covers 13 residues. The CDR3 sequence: CASSQDFGGELFF. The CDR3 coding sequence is TGCGCCAGCAGCCAAGATTTCGGCGGGGAGCTGTTTTTT.

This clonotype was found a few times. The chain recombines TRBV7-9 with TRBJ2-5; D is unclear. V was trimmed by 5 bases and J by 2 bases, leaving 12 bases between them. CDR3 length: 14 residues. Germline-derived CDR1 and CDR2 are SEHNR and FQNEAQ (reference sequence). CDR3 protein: CASSPKLNQETQYF. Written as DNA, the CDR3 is TGTGCCAGCAGCCCAAAACTGAATCAAGAGACCCAGTACTTC.

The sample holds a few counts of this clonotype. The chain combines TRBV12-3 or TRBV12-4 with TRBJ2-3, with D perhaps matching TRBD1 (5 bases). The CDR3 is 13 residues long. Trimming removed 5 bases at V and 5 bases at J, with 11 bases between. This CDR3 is CASSTGPKDTQYF. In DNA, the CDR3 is TGTGCCAGCAGTACAGGACCGAAAGATACGCAGTATTTT.

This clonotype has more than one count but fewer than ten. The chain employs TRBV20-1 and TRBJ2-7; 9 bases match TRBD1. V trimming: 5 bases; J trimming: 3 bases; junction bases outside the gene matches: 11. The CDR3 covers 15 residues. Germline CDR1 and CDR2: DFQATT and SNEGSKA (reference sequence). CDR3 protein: CSAQEGTGIFYEQYF. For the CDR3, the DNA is TGCAGTGCTCAGGAAGGGACAGGGATTTTCTACGAGCAGTACTTC.

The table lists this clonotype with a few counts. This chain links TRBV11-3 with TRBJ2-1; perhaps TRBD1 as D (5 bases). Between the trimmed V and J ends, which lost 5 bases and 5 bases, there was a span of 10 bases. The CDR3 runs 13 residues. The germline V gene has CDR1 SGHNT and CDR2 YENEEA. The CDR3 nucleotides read TGTGCCAGCAGCGGGGCCACCCACAATGAGCAGTTCTTC. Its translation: CASSGATHNEQFF.

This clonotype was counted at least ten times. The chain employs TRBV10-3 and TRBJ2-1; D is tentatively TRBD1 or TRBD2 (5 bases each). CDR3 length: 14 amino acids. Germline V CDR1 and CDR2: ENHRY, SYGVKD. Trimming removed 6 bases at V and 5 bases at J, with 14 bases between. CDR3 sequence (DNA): TGTGCCATCAGCGAGGGACCCAAAAACAATGAGCAGTTCTTC. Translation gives CAISEGPKNNEQFF.

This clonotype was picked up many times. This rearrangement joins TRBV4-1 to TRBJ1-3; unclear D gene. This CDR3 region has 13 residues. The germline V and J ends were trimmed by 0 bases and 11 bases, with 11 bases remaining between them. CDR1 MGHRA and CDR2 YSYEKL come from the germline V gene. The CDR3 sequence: CASSQDRPRAIYF. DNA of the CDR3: TGCGCCAGCAGCCAAGACCGTCCGAGAGCCATATATTTT.

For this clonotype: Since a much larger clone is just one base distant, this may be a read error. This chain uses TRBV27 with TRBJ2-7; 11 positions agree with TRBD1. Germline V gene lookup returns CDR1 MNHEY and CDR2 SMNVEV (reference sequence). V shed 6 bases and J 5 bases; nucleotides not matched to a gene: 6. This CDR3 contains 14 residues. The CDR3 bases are TGTGCCAGCAGACCCGGGACAGGGGGGGACGAGCAGTACTTC. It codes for CASRPGTGGDEQYF.

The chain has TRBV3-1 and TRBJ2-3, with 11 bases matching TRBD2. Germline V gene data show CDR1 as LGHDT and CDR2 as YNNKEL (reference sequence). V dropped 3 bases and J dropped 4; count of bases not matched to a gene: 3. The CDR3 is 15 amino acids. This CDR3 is CASSQTSGAPDTQYF. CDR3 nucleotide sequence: TGTGCCAGCAGCCAGACTAGCGGGGCGCCAGATACGCAGTATTTT.